These 11 T cell receptor beta chains share one sample of origin, sequenced in a study of blood T cells in healthy people across ages. PCR was performed a second time for roughly 6 to 12 cycles using a sample-barcoded 5' primer and a J-beta primer mix. One entry per CDR3 protein results from TCRdb running MiXCR on the 5' RACE reads. The table includes approximately 1.5 million distinct CDR3 sequences, approximately 39% detected once. Sequenced: blood. The receptor set was obtained from a woman in her late teens or twenties in good health.

For this clonotype: An end of the junction differs from the germline gene, which may be a read error. The rearrangement joins TRBV5-1 to TRBJ1-2; D might be TRBD1 (6 bases). Germline V gene lookup returns CDR1 SGHRS and CDR2 YFSETQ. The CDR3 consists of 16 residues. The CDR3 spells CASSITTGIENYSYTF. Written as DNA, the CDR3 is TGCGCCAGCAGCATAACTACAGGGATCGAAAACTATAGCTACACCTTC.

The chain carries TRBV7-2 and TRBJ2-7, with TRBD2 as a possible D gene (6 bases). CDR3 length: 15 residues. Trimming took 3 bases from V and 5 from J, leaving 17 bases between them. CDR1 and CDR2 from the germline V gene are SGHTA and FQGNSA. Here the CDR3 DNA reads TGTGCCAGCAGCTTGATTGGGACTGTGCCTAACGAGCAGTACTTC. As protein: CASSLIGTVPNEQYF.

This clonotype appeared a few times. CDR3 DNA sequence: TGTGCCAGCAGCTTAAAGAAGGGCAGTACTCGCTCCTACGAGCAGTACTTC. It encodes CASSLKKGSTRSYEQYF. This chain links TRBV7-6 with TRBJ2-7; D remains ambiguous. This CDR3 has 17 residues. Trimming pared 2 bases from V and 0 bases from J, leaving 17 bases between. Germline CDR1 is SGHVS and CDR2 is FNYEAQ.

The V call is TRBV15, the J call TRBJ2-2; a weak D match, TRBD1 (5 bases). CDR1 is LNHNV and CDR2 is YYDKDF in the germline V gene (reference sequence). Between the trimmed V and J ends, which lost 0 bases and 13 bases, there was a span of 15 bases. The CDR3 length is 14 residues. The CDR3 region is CATSRDRVEDGLFF. As DNA, the CDR3 is TGTGCCACCAGCAGAGACAGGGTTGAGGACGGGCTGTTTTTT.

This clonotype was recorded many times. DNA of the CDR3: TGTGCCAGCAGTTACTCCCGCTACGAGCAGTACTTC. Amino acid sequence: CASSYSRYEQYF. This sequence joins TRBV6-5 and TRBJ2-7; D gene uncertain. This CDR3 contains 12 residues. Germline V gene lookup returns CDR1 MNHEY and CDR2 SVGAGI. Trimming shortened V by 0 bases and J by 3 bases, and 3 bases separated the two germline ends.

The count of this clonotype is one. The CDR3 nucleotides read TGTGCCAGCAGCCCGGGACTGGGGGTCACTGAAGCTTTCTTT. As protein: CASSPGLGVTEAFF. The chain has TRBV3-1 and TRBJ1-1, with a tentative D call TRBD1 (5 bases). V was shortened by 4 bases and J by 4 bases, with 13 bases between the two germline ends. Germline CDR1 is LGHDT and CDR2 is YNNKEL (reference sequence). The CDR3 spans 14 residues.

The chain links TRBV15 to TRBJ2-7; tentative D call: TRBD2 (6 bases). Looked up from germline, CDR1 is LNHNV and CDR2 is YYDKDF (reference sequence). The length of the CDR3 is 15 residues. Between the trimmed V and J ends, which lost 5 bases and 0 bases, there was a span of 14 bases. CDR3 loop: CATSRDGSPSYEQYF. CDR3 sequence (DNA): TGTGCCACCAGCCGGGACGGGAGTCCCTCCTACGAGCAGTACTTC.

This clonotype has a handful of counts. This chain links TRBV27 with TRBJ1-6, with 10 bases fitting TRBD1. The junction had 3 bases not matched to a gene; V was cut back by 6 bases and J by 7 bases. The CDR3 extends over 14 amino acids. Germline values: CDR1 MNHEY, CDR2 SMNVEV (reference sequence). As DNA, the CDR3 is TGTGCCAGCAGATTGACAGGGGGCAATTCACCCCTCCACTTT. Residues: CASRLTGGNSPLHF.

The J gene is TRBJ1-5, the V gene TRBV6-2 or TRBV6-3; TRBD1 is a possible D gene (5 bases). Germline V gene sequence: CDR1 MNHEY, CDR2 SVGEGT. V lost 2 bases and J lost 4, with 9 bases in between. The CDR3 consists of 14 residues. CDR3 bases: TGTGCCAGCAGTTACCCGGGACGAAATCAGCCCCAGCATTTT. Amino acid sequence: CASSYPGRNQPQHF.

The V and J genes are TRBV27 and TRBJ2-7; no clear D gene. The CDR3 runs 13 residues. From germline, CDR1 is MNHEY and CDR2 SMNVEV (reference sequence). Between the trimmed V and J ends, which lost 0 bases and 4 bases, there was a span of 7 bases. The CDR3 is CASSLSAAYEQYF. The CDR3, as DNA: TGTGCCAGCAGTTTATCAGCTGCATACGAGCAGTACTTC.

The chain couples TRBV20-1 to TRBJ2-3, with 12 bases aligning to TRBD1. The CDR3 has 15 amino acids. The junction had 6 bases not matched to a gene; V was cut back by 6 bases and J by 2 bases. Germline assignment: CDR1 DFQATT and CDR2 SNEGSKA (reference sequence). The CDR3 coding sequence is TGCAGTGCCAGGGGACAGGGGGCCCCCACAGATACGCAGTATTTT. The encoded protein is CSARGQGAPTDTQYF.